One sample yielded the 11 T cell receptor beta chains listed below, sequenced in a study of T cell repertoires in cytomegalovirus infection. Using its own MiXCR run on the reads, TCRdb lists one record per CDR3 protein. The sample carries nearly 650,000 distinct CDR3 sequences, 20% to 25% recorded once. The sequenced sample was CD8+ T cells from PBMCs. The source of these receptors is a human donor in good health (CMV status not recorded). Some clones in this sample may be carry-over from other donors' samples.

This clonotype turned up a few times. This chain links TRBV9 with TRBJ2-1; TRBD2 matches 11 bases. CDR1 and CDR2 (germline): SGDLS, YYNGEE. The CDR3 has 15 amino acids. Trimming took 8 bases from V and 0 from J; bases not matched to a gene: 4. The CDR3 DNA follows: TGTGCCAGTACTAGCGGGGGCTTCTCCTACAATGAGCAGTTCTTC. It specifies CASTSGGFSYNEQFF.

This clonotype was counted between two and nine times. This chain uses TRBV2 with TRBJ1-2; TRBD1 might be the D (6 bases). This CDR3 has 13 residues. The V gene's germline CDR1 is SNHLY and CDR2 FYNNEI. V lost 8 bases and J 7 bases, leaving 17 bases between the germline ends. CDR3 loop: CASGGTGGRGYTF. The CDR3 nucleotides are TGTGCCAGCGGGGGGACGGGGGGCCGTGGCTACACCTTC.

Many counts were recorded for this clonotype. The chain uses TRBV7-8 and TRBJ1-1; 7 bases agree with TRBD1. The V and J ends lost 4 bases and 4 bases, in that order; junction bases with no gene match: 6. Germline values: CDR1 SGHVS, CDR2 FQNEAQ. This CDR3 comprises 14 residues. This CDR3 is CASSYPGQFTEAFF. The CDR3 nucleotides are TGTGCCAGCAGCTACCCGGGACAGTTCACTGAAGCTTTCTTT.

This clonotype was observed at least ten times. The rearrangement links TRBV28 to TRBJ2-5; D is unresolved. Trimming removed 3 bases from V and 1 base from J, with 9 bases in between. Germline V gives CDR1 MDHEN, CDR2 SYDVKM. This CDR3 comprises 14 residues. DNA of the CDR3: TGTGCCAGCAGTTTTCAGACATTCCAAGAGACCCAGTACTTC. Amino acid sequence: CASSFQTFQETQYF.

V is TRBV6-5 and J is TRBJ1-2, with D perhaps TRBD1 (5 bases). V lost 3 bases, J lost 5 bases, and 13 bases lay in between. The germline V gene encodes CDR1 MNHEY and CDR2 SVGAGI. The length of the CDR3 is 14 residues. CDR3 protein: CASSYRQGLYGYTF. In DNA, the CDR3 is TGTGCCAGCAGTTATCGGCAGGGATTATATGGCTACACCTTC.

The chain uses TRBV20-1 and TRBJ1-4; D is undetermined. The germline V and J ends were trimmed by 0 bases and 8 bases, with 10 bases remaining between them. Germline-derived CDR1 and CDR2 are DFQATT and SNEGSKA (reference sequence). This CDR3 contains 13 residues. CDR3 amino acids: CSARDHVFEKLFF. CDR3 bases: TGCAGTGCTAGAGATCATGTATTCGAAAAACTGTTTTTT.

Worth noting for this clonotype: A much larger clonotype is one base distant, so this may be a read error. V is TRBV7-9 and J is TRBJ1-1, with 12 bases identical to TRBD1. CDR3 length: 16 amino acids. Germline V gene sequence: CDR1 SEHNR, CDR2 FQNEAQ (reference sequence). The CDR3 DNA sequence: TGTGTCAGCAGCTTAGAGGGTAGGGGACAGGGGGCACGAGCTTTCTTT. This translates into CVSSLEGRGQGARAFF.

The sample holds a few counts of this clonotype. The J gene is TRBJ2-1, the V gene TRBV7-9; possible D gene TRBD2, 7 bases. The CDR3 spans 17 residues. Germline values: CDR1 SEHNR, CDR2 FQNEAQ (reference sequence). Trimming shortened V by 5 bases and J by 3 bases, and 20 bases separated the two germline ends. For the CDR3, the DNA is TGTGCCAGCAGCCTTGGGGGTGCGGGGGCCTTCTACAATGAGCAGTTCTTC. Amino acid sequence: CASSLGGAGAFYNEQFF. The variable domain in full, with the rest retrieved from reference TRBV7-9 and TRBJ2-1, is DTGVSQNPRHKITKRGQNVTFRCDPISEHNRLYWYRQTLGQGPEFLTYFQNEAQLEKSRLLSDRFSAERPKGSFSTLEIQRTEQGDSAMYLCASSLGGAGAFYNEQFFGPGTRLTVL.

In regard to this clonotype: A much bigger clone sits one base away, suggesting this may be a read error. The chain links TRBV6-5 to TRBJ1-6; D is unclear. Trimming shortened V by 6 bases and J by 10 bases, and 10 bases separated the two germline ends. Germline V gene sequence: CDR1 MNHEY, CDR2 SVGAGI. The CDR3 contains 12 residues. CDR3 region: CASSAVGSPLHF. The CDR3 bases are TGTGCCAGCAGCGCGGTGGGGTCACCCCTCCACTTT.

This clonotype has only a few counts. The chain employs TRBV20-1 and TRBJ1-1; D is uncertain. The germline CDR1 and CDR2 sequences are DFQATT and SNEGSKA (reference sequence). The CDR3 is 14 amino acids. The germline V and J ends were trimmed by 0 bases and 6 bases, with 14 bases remaining between them. The CDR3 here is CSARDFKGFAEAFF. As DNA, the CDR3 is TGCAGTGCTAGAGACTTTAAGGGTTTTGCTGAAGCTTTCTTT.

There are many counts of this clonotype. V gene TRBV6-6 combines with J gene TRBJ2-3; 7 nucleotides agree with TRBD1. V shed 8 bases, J shed 1 base, and the junction held 6 bases outside the gene matches. The CDR3 totals 14 residues. Germline V gives CDR1 MNHNY, CDR2 SVGAGI (reference sequence). The CDR3 is CASERTGGTDTQYF. The DNA of the CDR3 is TGTGCCAGCGAACGGACAGGTGGCACAGATACGCAGTATTTT.